The source of this T cell receptor (beta chain) is a study of control samples from healthy donors and cancer patients. Produced via immunoSEQ multiplex PCR; TCRdb's table is partial and in-frame only. This sample carries 60,000 to 95,000 clones, 84% of them seen once, and the ten largest clones take over 13%. The length of the CDR3 is 13 residues. V dropped 1 base and J dropped 15 bases, with 16 bases sitting between them. The chain employs TRBV12-3 or TRBV12-4 and TRBJ2-1, with a possible D match to TRBD1 (7 bases). Sequenced sample: blood. The TCR comes from a man in his fifties or sixties in good health. CDR3 sequence reads: CASSLGGRGVTFF. CDR3 DNA: TGTGCCAGCAGTTTAGGGGGCAGGGGGGTTACGTTCTTC.